This T cell receptor beta chain was captured in a study of T cells in Graves' hyperthyroidism and ophthalmopathy. Across the whole study: At the time of initial diagnosis and before any treatment, peripheral blood was collected. Findings and limits, study-wide: The model forecast ophthalmopathy, anticipating it by a median roughly 6.5 months before onset.

CDR3 length equals 13 residues. In germline, CDR1 is LNHNV, CDR2 YYDKDF (reference sequence). V shed 2 bases and J shed 4 bases, with 6 bases lying between them. TCR beta CDR3 regions were amplified from RNA transcripts. HTBI primers were the set used in a first-round RT-PCR of the TCR CDR3. TCRdb itself ran the multiplex PCR reads through MiXCR, one entry per CDR3 protein. This sample yields about 270,000 distinct CDR3 sequences, of which roughly 22% are seen a single time; around 62% belongs to the top ten. Only one count was recorded for this clonotype. The target antigen is unknown. Specimen: blood. The chain links TRBV15 to TRBJ2-1; D is ambiguous. The origin of this receptor is a man aged 25-45 years with Graves' ophthalmopathy. The CDR3 DNA follows: TGTGCCACCAGCAGACTCTTGTACAATGAGCAGTTCTTC. Translated: CATSRLLYNEQFF.